The 21 T cell receptor beta chains below come from one sample, sequenced in a study of blood T cell repertoires in COVID-19 (dated by TCRdb to between 2020 and 2021). Library generation was performed with the immunoSEQ multiplex PCR assay. The source is immuneACCESS, and TCRdb retained only in-frame sequences with V and J called. Part of the clones is not carried over; for the studies checked, unresolved V genes explain less than half of this, and the remainder is unexplained. The sample includes around 60,000 clones, with over 80% observed a single time. The ten most abundant clones make up approximately 3.6% of the sample. Sequenced input: peripheral blood. The receptor source for this set is a woman aged 80 or over with acute or convalescent COVID-19.

The J gene is TRBJ2-2, the V gene TRBV19, with TRBD1 as a possible D gene (5 bases). In germline, CDR1 is LNHDA, CDR2 SQIVND (reference sequence). The CDR3 is 15 amino acids. Between the trimmed V and J ends, which lost 6 bases and 6 bases, there was a span of 17 bases. This CDR3 is CASRLHAGNAGELFF. Here the CDR3 DNA reads TGTGCCAGTAGACTTCACGCAGGGAATGCCGGGGAGCTGTTTTTT.

This clone was counted between two and nine times. CDR3 sequence (DNA): TGTGCCAGCAGCTTAGGACAGGGGGCTTACAATGAGCAGTTCTTC. This translates into CASSLGQGAYNEQFF. The rearrangement joins TRBV7-9 to TRBJ2-1; 10 bases agree with TRBD1. This CDR3 has 15 amino acids. Germline V gene data show CDR1 as SEHNR and CDR2 as FQNEAQ (reference sequence). With V trimmed by 1 base and J by 4 bases, 1 base remained unmatched.

The chain links TRBV9 to TRBJ2-1, with TRBD1 matching over 7 bases. The V gene's germline CDR1 is SGDLS and CDR2 YYNGEE. V was clipped by 3 bases and J by 4 bases; unmatched bases: 13. The CDR3 covers 17 residues. The CDR3 DNA is TGTGCCAGCAGCGCCCAAGGGGGCCCGAGGCGATACAATGAGCAGTTCTTC. Protein: CASSAQGGPRRYNEQFF.

The chain employs TRBV28 and TRBJ2-1; 8 bases agree with TRBD2. V lost 2 bases, J lost 0 bases, and 3 bases stayed unmatched. The CDR3 contains 16 residues. CDR1 is MDHEN and CDR2 is SYDVKM in the germline V gene. The DNA for the CDR3 is TGTGCCAGCAGTTTAGGGACTAGTGTCTCCTACAATGAGCAGTTCTTC. It is translated as CASSLGTSVSYNEQFF.

This sequence joins TRBV5-1 and TRBJ2-7, with a weak D call TRBD1 (6 bases). The V and J ends lost 4 bases and 2 bases respectively, with 25 bases between them. CDR1 SGHRS and CDR2 YFSETQ come from the germline V gene. This CDR3 has 18 amino acids. CDR3 in amino acids: CASSPTGSLSASPYEQYF. CDR3 DNA sequence: TGCGCCAGCAGCCCCACAGGGAGTCTTTCGGCAAGCCCCTACGAGCAGTACTTC.

The rearrangement links TRBV19 to TRBJ2-6; tentative D call: TRBD2 (6 bases). CDR3 length: 16 residues. V shed 5 bases and J shed 2 bases, with 13 bases lying between them. Germline V gives CDR1 LNHDA, CDR2 SQIVND (reference sequence). The CDR3 nucleotides are TGTGCCAGTAGTTTTGGGGCTAGCGCTGGGGCCAACGTCCTGACTTTC. Translation gives CASSFGASAGANVLTF.

The chain carries TRBV2 and TRBJ1-5; the D gene is possibly TRBD1 (6 bases). V dropped 6 bases and J dropped 7 bases, with 16 bases sitting between them. Germline loops: CDR1 SNHLY, CDR2 FYNNEI. The CDR3 is 14 residues long. CDR3 coding DNA: TGTGCCAGCAGCTTAGGGGGTCTGCGACAGCCCCAGCATTTT. It is translated as CASSLGGLRQPQHF. The complete variable domain, with remaining parts taken from reference TRBV2 and TRBJ1-5, reads EPEVTQTPSHQVTQMGQEVILRCVPISNHLYFYWYRQILGQKVEFLVSFYNNEISEKSEIFDDQFSVERPDGSNFTLKIRSTKLEDSAMYFCASSLGGLRQPQHFGDGTRLSIL.

The J gene is TRBJ1-1, the V gene TRBV5-1; 7 bases are shared with TRBD1. This CDR3 region has 15 residues. Trimming removed 4 bases from V and 4 bases from J; junction bases left unmatched: 10. The germline V gene encodes CDR1 SGHRS and CDR2 YFSETQ. CDR3 bases: TGCGCCAGCAGCCCCGTTAGGCAGGGGGGCACTGAAGCTTTCTTT. Amino acids: CASSPVRQGGTEAFF.

The V call is TRBV7-2, the J call TRBJ2-5; 7 bases are shared with TRBD1. V was clipped by 5 bases and J by 7 bases; unmatched bases: 10. The CDR3 length is 14 residues. Germline V lookup: CDR1 SGHTA, CDR2 FQGNSA. This CDR3 is CASSPLQGRGTQYF. CDR3 in DNA: TGTGCCAGCAGCCCGCTACAGGGGCGAGGGACCCAGTACTTC.

The CDR3 DNA reads as TGTGCCAGCAGTAGAAGGGACAGGTATGAGGGCTACACCTTC. Its protein product is CASSRRDRYEGYTF. The J gene is TRBJ1-2, the V gene TRBV27; TRBD1 agrees at 8 bases. CDR3 length: 14 amino acids. V was clipped by 5 bases and J by 8 bases; unmatched bases: 10. Germline V lookup: CDR1 MNHEY, CDR2 SMNVEV (reference sequence).

The chain joins TRBV27 to TRBJ1-2; TRBD1 is a possible D gene (6 bases). V lost 3 bases and J 7 bases, leaving 15 bases between the germline ends. The CDR3 length is 14 residues. The germline V gene has CDR1 MNHEY and CDR2 SMNVEV (reference sequence). The DNA for the CDR3 is TGTGCCAGCAGTTTTAGGGGGGGTAGCGGTGGCTACACCTTC. Residues: CASSFRGGSGGYTF.

The rearrangement joins TRBV6-1 to TRBJ1-5; possibly TRBD1 for D (5 bases). V dropped 1 base and J dropped 0 bases, with 10 bases sitting between them. CDR3 size: 16 residues. Germline values: CDR1 MNHNS, CDR2 SASEGT. The CDR3 loop is CASSEERTLSNQPQHF. CDR3 in DNA: TGTGCCAGCAGTGAAGAGAGGACACTTAGCAATCAGCCCCAGCATTTT.

The chain is built from TRBV18 and TRBJ1-2, with D possibly being TRBD1 (6 bases). This CDR3 region has 16 residues. The germline gives CDR1 KGHSH, CDR2 LQKENI. V was trimmed by 3 bases and J by 7 bases, leaving 21 bases between them. The CDR3, as DNA: TGTGCCAGCTCACCTTCAAATTTTGGGGGCTTGGGTGGCTACACCTTC. It translates to CASSPSNFGGLGGYTF.

This clone showed up just a few times. This chain uses TRBV6-6 with TRBJ1-1; 11 bases map to TRBD1. The CDR3 has 15 residues. V lost 5 bases, J lost 6 bases, and 8 bases stayed unmatched. The germline V gene has CDR1 MNHNY and CDR2 SVGAGI (reference sequence). CDR3 coding DNA: TGTGCCAGCAGTGAGAGGGACAGGGGGTCGGCTGAAGCTTTCTTT. Encoded protein: CASSERDRGSAEAFF.

The V call is TRBV6-1, the J call TRBJ2-7, with a tentative D call TRBD1 (6 bases). V was cut by 1 base and J by 0 bases, with 13 bases left in between. The CDR3 extends over 16 amino acids. Germline V gene sequence: CDR1 MNHNS, CDR2 SASEGT. In DNA, the CDR3 is TGTGCCAGCAGTGAAGAATGGGGGCCTAGCTCCTACGAGCAGTACTTC. This translates into CASSEEWGPSSYEQYF.

The chain carries TRBV11-2 and TRBJ2-1; maybe TRBD2 (5 bases). V gave up 5 bases and J gave up 8 bases, with 16 bases separating them. Germline CDR1 and CDR2: SGHAT and FQNNGV. This CDR3 contains 14 residues. The CDR3 region has the DNA TGTGCCAGCAGCCCCCGGACTGGACCCGATGAGCAGTTCTTC. Amino acid sequence: CASSPRTGPDEQFF.

The V call is TRBV3-1 (or the pseudogene TRBV3-2), the J call TRBJ1-3; D ambiguous. The CDR3 is made up of 15 amino acids. Trimming took off 2 bases at V and 4 bases at J, with 12 bases between the two ends. Germline CDR1 LGHDT, CDR2 YNNKEL (reference sequence). This CDR3 reads CASSQRLHRGNTIYF. The CDR3 region has the DNA TGTGCCAGCAGCCAACGCTTACATCGAGGAAACACCATATATTTT.

The gene calls are TRBV3-1 (or the pseudogene TRBV3-2) and TRBJ2-6, with D maybe TRBD2 (6 bases). The CDR3 spans 16 residues. Germline values: CDR1 LGHDT, CDR2 YNNKEL (reference sequence). The V gene lost 4 bases and the J gene lost 4 bases, with 14 bases spanning the gap. The CDR3 reads CASSPTGSWGANVLTF. CDR3 bases: TGTGCCAGCAGCCCCACCGGGAGTTGGGGGGCCAACGTCCTGACTTTC.

This chain joins TRBV5-1 and TRBJ2-5; a possible D gene is TRBD1 (6 bases). Trimming removed 4 bases from V and 4 bases from J, with 14 bases in between. The germline V gene encodes CDR1 SGHRS and CDR2 YFSETQ. The CDR3 is made up of 14 amino acids. CDR3 sequence: CASSQTLGAETQYF. CDR3 nucleotide sequence: TGCGCCAGCAGCCAGACCCTGGGGGCAGAGACCCAGTACTTC.

V is TRBV10-2 and J is TRBJ2-5; perhaps TRBD2 as D (5 bases). Germline lookup yields CDR1 WSHSY and CDR2 SAAADI. V was trimmed by 3 bases and J by 2 bases, leaving 7 bases between them. The CDR3 has 13 residues. The CDR3 DNA reads TGCGCCAGCAGTGATTGGAGGCAAGAGACCCAGTACTTC. Residues: CASSDWRQETQYF.

The genes are TRBV3-1 (or the pseudogene TRBV3-2) and TRBJ1-5; no reliable D call. The CDR3 consists of 15 residues. Germline V gives CDR1 LGHDT, CDR2 YNNKEL (reference sequence). With 1 base removed from V and 1 base from J, the gap between germline ends came to 8 bases. CDR3 DNA sequence: TGTGCCAGCAGCCAAGGTATGCAGAGCAATCAGCCCCAGCATTTT. As protein: CASSQGMQSNQPQHF.